The clone carrying this T cell receptor (beta chain) was seen a handful of times. The CDR3 loop spans 13 amino acids. The ends lost 5 bases at V and 9 bases at J; junction bases unmatched: 7. CDR1 and CDR2 from the germline V gene are SGHTA and FQGTGA. Measured with immunoSEQ multiplex PCR; TCRdb has only the in-frame clones, and not every one. The sample holds 10,000 or so clones, just under 75% seen once. The data originate from a study of OX40 agonist ivuxolimab in advanced cancers. In the study overall: 30% to 40% of patients had received prior checkpoint inhibitor therapy.

The TCR was taken from an adult with an advanced solid tumor such as melanoma, head and neck, liver or kidney cancer. The rearrangement links TRBV7-3 to TRBJ2-1, with 7 bases that match TRBD2. Material: CD4+ or CD8+ T cells sorted from blood, obtained in a trial of the OX40 agonist ivuxolimab. CDR3 residues: CASSRLAYGEQFF. In DNA form, the CDR3 reads TGTGCCAGCAGCCGACTAGCTTACGGTGAGCAGTTCTTC.